The clone carrying this TCR beta chain came up many times. Its antigen remains unknown. The hyperthyroidism was newly diagnosed and had lasted under 2 months; the patients were aged 18 to 65. PBMCs stemmed from around 10 ml fresh peripheral blood. CDR1 is SGHVS and CDR2 is FNYEAQ in the germline V gene. The CDR3 has 13 residues. Trimming took off 0 bases at V and 5 bases at J, with 7 bases between the two ends. RNA transcripts were the template for amplifying TCR beta CDR3 regions. TCR CDR3 regions were first amplified by RT-PCR with HTBI primers. TCRdb re-derived calls from the multiplex PCR reads in MiXCR, one entry per CDR3 protein. The table lists about 570,000 distinct CDR3 sequences, around 15% of them singletons. The sample is drawn from a study of T cells in Graves' hyperthyroidism and ophthalmopathy. Study results and limitations: Most thyroid clonotypes expanded above 0.001 were also detected in blood.

This TCR derives from a woman aged 40 to 49 with Graves' hyperthyroidism. The source material was blood. The chain recombines TRBV7-6 with TRBJ2-5, with no clear D. CDR3: CASSLATRETQYF. CDR3 DNA: TGTGCCAGCAGCTTAGCTACCCGGGAGACCCAGTACTTC.